This T cell receptor beta chain was sequenced in a study of blood T cell repertoires in COVID-19. Study information: Samples representing acute and convalescent COVID-19 were sourced from the United States, Italy and Spain. T cells, B-cell-depleted T cells, or PBMCs supplied cDNA or gDNA.

The CDR3 sequence is 14 residues long. Germline V CDR1 and CDR2: KGHDR, SFDVKD. V was pared by 4 bases and J by 0 bases, with 7 bases between. Residents of approximately 25 US areas, aged roughly 18 to 95 years, made up the participants. Recovered participants had two consecutive negative NP/OP PCR tests, healthcare professional clearance, or symptom resolution. Assay used: immunoSEQ multiplex PCR; TCRdb lists only in-frame clones, some missing. The sample has fewer than 400,000 clones, under 90% seen once; the top ten hold roughly 4%. This TCR was recovered from a man younger than 45 who had recovered from COVID-19. The V call is TRBV24-1, the J call TRBJ2-3; D gene unclear. Sequenced input: PBMCs or T cells enriched from blood (not recorded which). The CDR3 DNA follows: TGTGCCACCAGTGAATACAGTAGCACAGATACGCAGTATTTT. Residues: CATSEYSSTDTQYF.